This T cell receptor beta chain was observed in a study of blood T cell repertoires in COVID-19. Background on the study: There were acute and convalescent COVID-19 samples, and they came from the United States, Italy and Spain. In each case, the material was cDNA or gDNA derived from T cells, B-cell-depleted T cells, or PBMCs.

As processed by the authors: By means of reference gene primer amplification, nucleated cell counts were estimated. Clones were read by immunoSEQ multiplex PCR, and TCRdb kept only the in-frame ones, dropping some. The V and J calls and clone size were taken over from that table, and D and trimming were inferred from the DNA. Among about 130,000 clones listed, about 81% were seen once. Germline assignment: CDR1 MNHEY and CDR2 SVGAGI. This CDR3 has 12 amino acids. V gave up 7 bases and J gave up 5 bases, with 12 bases separating them. The TCR sequence derives from a woman older than 75 with acute or convalescent COVID-19. The chain recombines TRBV6-5 with TRBJ2-7; the D gene is possibly TRBD1 (6 bases). Material: peripheral blood. The CDR3 spells CASKTGWDEQYF. CDR3 nucleotide sequence: TGTGCCAGCAAAACAGGGTGGGACGAGCAGTACTTC.